Each of the 25 T cell receptor beta chains below was sequenced from the same sample in a study of control samples from healthy donors and cancer patients. Here immunoSEQ multiplex PCR was the method, and the copy in TCRdb shows in-frame clones only, minus some. The sample lists about 71,000 clones, over 85% occurring once. Sequencing was done on a sample of PBMCs. The source is a man aged 60-69 years with lung cancer.

The chain links TRBV7-2 to TRBJ1-5, with 11 positions matching TRBD1. The V and J ends lost 5 bases and 0 bases, in that order; junction bases with no gene match: 6. CDR3 size: 17 residues. Germline V gives CDR1 SGHTA, CDR2 FQGNSA. The CDR3 region is CASSTGTGGDSNQPQHF. The CDR3 DNA reads as TGTGCCAGCAGCACGGGGACAGGGGGGGATAGCAATCAGCCCCAGCATTTT.

This sequence joins TRBV5-1 and TRBJ1-1; D uncertain. Germline V CDR1 and CDR2: SGHRS, YFSETQ. V gave up 0 bases and J gave up 6 bases, with 18 bases separating them. There are 16 residues in the CDR3. Here the CDR3 reads CASSLEVAGVGSEAFF. CDR3 DNA sequence: TGCGCCAGCAGCTTGGAAGTCGCAGGTGTTGGCTCTGAAGCTTTCTTT.

The chain links TRBV30 to TRBJ2-3; either TRBD1 or TRBD2 may supply D (5 bases each). Trimming removed 5 bases from V and 2 bases from J, with 23 bases in between. The CDR3 has 17 residues. Germline values: CDR1 GTSNPN, CDR2 SVGIG (reference sequence). In nucleotides, the CDR3 is TGTGCCTGGGGGGGAAGAGGGGACCCTAAGTTCACAGATACGCAGTATTTT. Its protein is CAWGGRGDPKFTDTQYF.

The J gene is TRBJ2-7, the V gene TRBV18, with 8 nucleotides matching TRBD1. The V gene's germline CDR1 is KGHSH and CDR2 LQKENI. This CDR3 has 14 amino acids. The V gene end was trimmed by 6 bases and the J gene end by 0 bases; junction bases not matched to a gene: 4. CDR3 sequence: CASSPDRGSYEQYF. DNA of the CDR3: TGTGCCAGCTCTCCCGACAGGGGCTCCTACGAGCAGTACTTC.

The V and J genes are TRBV6-6 and TRBJ2-1; tentatively, D is TRBD1 (5 bases). Germline assignment: CDR1 MNHNY and CDR2 SVGAGI (reference sequence). The V end lost 4 bases, the J end lost 7 bases, and 14 bases lay between the germline ends. The CDR3 consists of 14 residues. The CDR3 DNA follows: TGTGCCAGCAGTTCAGCAGGGATCGGTAATGAGCAGTTCTTC. Protein product: CASSSAGIGNEQFF.

The J gene is TRBJ1-2, the V gene TRBV19; 10 nucleotides line up with TRBD1. CDR1 is LNHDA and CDR2 is SQIVND in the germline V gene (reference sequence). CDR3 length equals 15 residues. With 5 bases clipped from V and 2 bases from J, the junction kept 5 bases outside the gene matches. The DNA for the CDR3 is TGTGCCAGTAGTTTTGGACAGGGGGTAAACTATGGCTACACCTTC. Its protein is CASSFGQGVNYGYTF.

J is TRBJ2-3 and V is TRBV9; D gene unclear. The germline V gene encodes CDR1 SGDLS and CDR2 YYNGEE. V was pared by 0 bases and J by 1 base, with 12 bases between. The CDR3 spans 16 residues. CDR3 sequence: CASSVVADLRTDTQYF. CDR3 coding DNA: TGTGCCAGCAGCGTAGTGGCAGACCTGCGCACAGATACGCAGTATTTT.

The CDR3 nucleotides read TGTGCCAGCAGTTTGGCCGGGGTCAATAATTCACCCCTCCACTTT. Translation: CASSLAGVNNSPLHF. The rearrangement joins TRBV6-6 to TRBJ1-6; D is ambiguous. The CDR3 sequence is 15 residues long. The germline gives CDR1 MNHNY, CDR2 SVGAGI (reference sequence). V lost 4 bases to trimming and J lost 5 bases, with 12 bases between them.

Here the CDR3 DNA reads TGCAGCGTTGAAATGCGGGGGAACACCGGGGAGCTGTTTTTT. Amino acid sequence: CSVEMRGNTGELFF. The chain combines TRBV29-1 with TRBJ2-2; a weak D match, TRBD2 (6 bases). Germline V gene lookup returns CDR1 SQVTM and CDR2 ANQGSEA. The CDR3 is 14 amino acids. V gave up 2 bases and J gave up 1 base, with 8 bases separating them.

The rearrangement joins TRBV18 to TRBJ2-6; D may be TRBD1 (5 bases). CDR1 is KGHSH, CDR2 LQKENI, per germline. The V and J ends lost 6 bases and 0 bases respectively, with 21 bases between them. The CDR3 runs 19 residues. CDR3 sequence reads: CASSPLEGVPLSGANVLTF. The CDR3 DNA is TGTGCCAGCTCTCCTCTGGAAGGGGTGCCCCTCTCTGGGGCCAACGTCCTGACTTTC.

V and J are TRBV10-1 and TRBJ1-1; tentative D call: TRBD1 (5 bases). V was trimmed by 3 bases and J by 8 bases, leaving 10 bases between them. Germline loops: CDR1 WNHNN, CDR2 SYGVQD (reference sequence). This CDR3 spans 12 amino acids. This chain's CDR3 is CASSESGYEAFF. CDR3 coding DNA: TGCGCCAGCAGTGAATCAGGGTACGAAGCTTTCTTT.

The CDR3 DNA is TGTGCCAGCAGCTATGGGCGGAATGAAAAACTGTTTTTT. It is translated as CASSYGRNEKLFF. The rearrangement joins TRBV7-7 to TRBJ1-4, with D uncertain. The V end was cut by 4 bases, the J end by 5 bases, with 8 bases between. Germline-derived CDR1 and CDR2 are SSHAT and FNYEAQ (reference sequence). The CDR3 runs 13 residues.

J is TRBJ1-1 and V is TRBV9; unclear D gene. This CDR3 comprises 13 residues. Trimming removed 4 bases from V and 6 bases from J, with 13 bases in between. CDR1 and CDR2 (germline): SGDLS, YYNGEE. The CDR3: CASSPRLGSEAFF. CDR3 DNA: TGTGCCAGCAGCCCCCGCTTAGGGTCTGAAGCTTTCTTT.

In DNA, the CDR3 is TGTGCCAGCAGCTTAACGGCGGTAGCGGGGGGGCGGAGCACAGATACGCAGTATTTT. Protein sequence: CASSLTAVAGGRSTDTQYF. The rearrangement uses TRBV11-3 and TRBJ2-3, with TRBD2 matching over 11 bases. The CDR3 extends over 19 amino acids. Trimming cost V 2 bases and J 0 bases; bases outside gene matches: 10. The V gene's germline CDR1 is SGHNT and CDR2 YENEEA.

This sequence joins TRBV5-1 and TRBJ1-6; 9 positions agree with TRBD1. From germline, CDR1 is SGHRS and CDR2 YFSETQ. The CDR3 totals 17 residues. J lost 4 bases, V lost 0 bases, and 5 bases had no gene match. The CDR3 region is CASSLEGQGPYNSPLHF. The CDR3 nucleotides are TGCGCCAGCAGCTTGGAGGGACAGGGCCCTTATAATTCACCCCTCCACTTT. The whole variable domain, filled in from reference TRBV5-1 and TRBJ1-6, reads KAGVTQTPRYLIKTRGQQVTLSCSPISGHRSVSWYQQTPGQGLQFLFEYFSETQRNKGNFPGRFSGRQFSNSRSEMNVSTLELGDSALYLCASSLEGQGPYNSPLHFGNGTRLTVT.

This clone was recorded only once. The gene calls are TRBV6-4 and TRBJ2-3; D may be TRBD2 (5 bases). Germline V gene lookup returns CDR1 MRHNA and CDR2 SNTAGT. The V end was cut by 2 bases, the J end by 1 base, with 13 bases between. This CDR3 contains 16 residues. CDR3: CASSDGGFGGTDTQYF. As DNA, the CDR3 is TGTGCCAGCAGTGACGGAGGTTTCGGGGGCACAGATACGCAGTATTTT.

This sequence joins TRBV6-2 or TRBV6-3 and TRBJ1-5; D is possibly TRBD1 (6 bases). Trimming removed 5 bases from V and 11 bases from J, with 22 bases in between. The CDR3 runs 15 residues. Germline values: CDR1 MNHEY, CDR2 SVGEGT. The CDR3 loop is CASSPQGQTGGAQHF. The DNA for the CDR3 is TGTGCCAGCAGTCCCCAGGGCCAGACAGGAGGAGCCCAGCATTTT.

This clone was picked up a small number of times. The chain has TRBV7-9 and TRBJ1-1; D remains unclear. Germline lookup yields CDR1 SEHNR and CDR2 FQNEAQ (reference sequence). V lost 10 bases and J 3 bases, leaving 15 bases between the germline ends. The CDR3 is made up of 13 amino acids. CDR3 bases: TGTGCCACGGCGTCGGGGAAGTACACTGAAGCTTTCTTT. Its protein product is CATASGKYTEAFF. Supplemented by reference TRBV7-9 and TRBJ1-1, the full variable domain reads DTGVSQNPRHKITKRGQNVTFRCDPISEHNRLYWYRQTLGQGPEFLTYFQNEAQLEKSRLLSDRFSAERPKGSFSTLEIQRTEQGDSAMYLCATASGKYTEAFFGQGTRLTVV.

The chain uses TRBV7-2 and TRBJ1-2; D gene ambiguous. The CDR3 spans 12 residues. The V gene lost 4 bases and the J gene lost 8 bases, with 11 bases spanning the gap. From germline, CDR1 is SGHTA and CDR2 FQGNSA. The DNA for the CDR3 is TGTGCCAGCAGCTCACCAACAGAAGGCTACACCTTC. It translates to CASSSPTEGYTF.

This chain joins TRBV10-2 and TRBJ1-1; 9 positions agree with TRBD1. The length of the CDR3 is 13 residues. From germline, CDR1 is WSHSY and CDR2 SAAADI. The junction had 6 bases not matched to a gene; V was cut back by 8 bases and J by 5 bases. The CDR3 nucleotides read TGCGCCAGCCGGGACAGGGAAATAACTGAAGCTTTCTTT. Translation: CASRDREITEAFF.

The chain uses TRBV3-1 (or the pseudogene TRBV3-2) and TRBJ2-2, with D possibly TRBD2 on 6 matching bases. The CDR3 extends over 13 amino acids. Per germline, CDR1 LGHDT and CDR2 YNNKEL (reference sequence). V lost 1 base and J lost 6, with 6 bases in between. The CDR3 loop is CASSQGGAGELFF. Written as DNA, the CDR3 is TGTGCCAGCAGCCAAGGGGGGGCCGGGGAGCTGTTTTTT.

The chain joins TRBV27 to TRBJ1-2, with 7 bases that match TRBD1. CDR1 and CDR2 (germline): MNHEY, SMNVEV (reference sequence). With V trimmed by 6 bases and J by 5 bases, 12 bases remained unmatched. The CDR3 has 15 residues. Here the CDR3 reads CASSTSQGRVYGYTF. Here the CDR3 DNA reads TGTGCCAGCAGCACCTCACAGGGGAGGGTTTATGGCTACACCTTC.

The count of this clone is one. This chain links TRBV6-4 with TRBJ1-1; no reliable D call. Trimming took 2 bases from V and 1 from J, leaving 5 bases between them. Germline V lookup: CDR1 MRHNA, CDR2 SNTAGT. The CDR3 is made up of 13 amino acids. The CDR3 spells CASSDNRNTEAFF. The CDR3 bases are TGTGCCAGCAGTGACAATAGGAACACTGAAGCTTTCTTT.

The V gene is TRBV9, the J gene TRBJ1-2, with TRBD1 matching 11 bases. The V gene end was trimmed by 4 bases and the J gene end by 5 bases; junction bases not matched to a gene: 1. In germline, CDR1 is SGDLS, CDR2 YYNGEE. This CDR3 region has 13 residues. The CDR3 DNA reads TGTGCCAGCAGCCGGGACAGGGGGTATGGCTACACCTTC. It is translated as CASSRDRGYGYTF.

For the CDR3, the DNA is TGTGCCAGCAGTTTCGATACAGGGGGGATCGGGGAGCTGTTTTTT. Translation gives CASSFDTGGIGELFF. The rearrangement links TRBV5-4 to TRBJ2-2; 8 nucleotides match TRBD1. Germline assignment: CDR1 SGHNT and CDR2 YYREEE (reference sequence). After removal of 5 bases from V and 7 bases from J, the junction contained 10 bases not matched to a gene. The CDR3 loop spans 15 amino acids.